This record concerns one T cell receptor beta chain sequence. The antigen remains undetermined. The sample belongs to a study of OX40 agonist ivuxolimab in advanced cancers. Across the study: The group had a mean age of 60 years, ranged from 23 to 79, and was approximately 81% male.

Clones were read by immunoSEQ multiplex PCR, and TCRdb kept only the in-frame ones, dropping some. Of around 80,000 clones listed, approximately 95% are singletons. Findings and caveats of the study: Partly responding patients at 0.1-3.0 mg/kg showed some of the smallest clonal expansion. There was clonal expansion of CD4+ and CD8+ blood T cells by week 6 at 0.1 to 3.0 mg/kg.

CDR1 and CDR2 (germline): MNHEY, SMNVEV (reference sequence). V shed 3 bases and J shed 5 bases, with 10 bases lying between them. The CDR3 length is 13 residues. The gene calls are TRBV27 and TRBJ1-2; TRBD1 is a possible D gene (5 bases). This specimen consisted of CD4+ or CD8+ T cells sorted from blood, obtained in a trial of the OX40 agonist ivuxolimab. The sequence derives from an adult with an advanced solid tumor such as melanoma, head and neck, liver or kidney cancer. In nucleotides, the CDR3 is TGTGCCAGCAGTTTTAACAGGCATTATGGCTACACCTTC. Protein: CASSFNRHYGYTF.